A single sample gave rise to the 14 T cell receptor beta chains below, sequenced in a study of read filtering for tumor transcriptome and immune sequencing. Molecular barcoded adaptors covering alpha/delta and beta/gamma chains were used on about 0.4 ug RNA. One entry per CDR3 protein results from TCRdb running MiXCR on the reads. The sample lists tens of thousands of distinct CDR3 sequences, roughly 21% seen once, with roughly 10% in the top ten. Material for sequencing was a population of CD138-negative cells sorted from bone marrow. The receptors here all came from a donor at least 40 years old with multiple myeloma.

The genes are TRBV20-1 and TRBJ1-4; maybe TRBD1 (5 bases). Trimming removed 1 base at V and 8 bases at J, with 8 bases between. The germline V gene encodes CDR1 DFQATT and CDR2 SNEGSKA (reference sequence). There are 12 residues in the CDR3. CDR3 loop: CSARGQSEKLFF. The CDR3 coding sequence is TGCAGTGCTAGAGGACAGTCCGAAAAACTGTTTTTT.

This clonotype was detected many times. The V call is TRBV28, the J call TRBJ2-7; D tentatively reads TRBD1 or TRBD2 (6 bases each). Per germline, CDR1 MDHEN and CDR2 SYDVKM. CDR3 size: 14 residues. The V end was cut by 3 bases, the J end by 7 bases, with 16 bases between. CDR3 in amino acids: CASSFPRGGKEQYF. DNA for the CDR3: TGTGCCAGCAGTTTTCCCAGGGGAGGAAAAGAGCAGTACTTC.

A remark on this clonotype: A much larger clone lies a single base off, so this may be a read error. The chain joins TRBV28 to TRBJ1-4; 9 bases agree with TRBD1. The CDR3 loop spans 15 amino acids. The germline V gene encodes CDR1 MDHEN and CDR2 SYDVKM. After removal of 7 bases from V and 7 bases from J, the junction contained 10 bases not matched to a gene. The CDR3 sequence is CASIHGDRDTEKLFF. The CDR3 DNA follows: TGTGCCAGCATTCACGGGGACAGGGATACTGAAAAACTGTTTTTT.

Of note for this clonotype: A single base separates this from a much larger clone, so it may be a read error. The CDR3 does not close with the conserved phenylalanine or tryptophan, likely indicating a read error. The chain combines TRBV5-1 with TRBJ2-3; 9 nucleotides line up with TRBD1. The CDR3 sequence is 13 residues long. With V trimmed by 7 bases and J by 3 bases, 3 bases remained unmatched. CDR1 SGHRS and CDR2 YFSETQ come from the germline V gene. CDR3 loop: CASGGQGTDTQYL. The CDR3 nucleotides are TGCGCCAGCGGTGGACAGGGGACAGATACGCAGTATCTT.

The gene calls are TRBV29-1 and TRBJ2-5; no reliable D call. Germline V lookup: CDR1 SQVTM, CDR2 ANQGSEA. The length of the CDR3 is 12 residues. The V and J ends lost 3 bases and 0 bases respectively, with 5 bases between them. DNA for the CDR3: TGCAGCGTTGAGGCCAACCAAGAGACCCAGTACTTC. Its protein product is CSVEANQETQYF. Filled out from reference TRBV29-1 and TRBJ2-5, the complete variable domain reads SAVISQKPSRDICQRGTSLTIQCQVDSQVTMMFWYRQQPGQSLTLIATANQGSEATYESGFVIDKFPISRPNLTFSTLTVSNMSPEDSSIYLCSVEANQETQYFGPGTRLLVL.

This clonotype was recorded many times. The gene calls are TRBV6-6 and TRBJ1-1; D is possibly TRBD1 (6 bases). This CDR3 comprises 16 residues. Trimming stripped 0 bases from V and 1 base from J, with 12 bases between. The germline V gene has CDR1 MNHNY and CDR2 SVGAGI (reference sequence). Written as DNA, the CDR3 is TGTGCCAGCAGTTACTCGGGGGGCCGTGCGAACACTGAAGCTTTCTTT. Its protein is CASSYSGGRANTEAFF.

The sample holds many counts of this clonotype. This chain links TRBV9 with TRBJ1-4; 8 nucleotides align to TRBD1. CDR1 is SGDLS, CDR2 YYNGEE, per germline. The V segment lost 4 bases and the J segment 8 bases; nucleotides outside the gene matches: 13. This CDR3 is built from 16 residues. This CDR3 reads CASSPSLGTGGEKLFF. In DNA, the CDR3 is TGTGCCAGCAGCCCGTCCCTCGGGACAGGTGGGGAAAAACTGTTTTTT.

V is TRBV29-1 and J is TRBJ1-4, with D maybe TRBD1 (6 bases). Germline V gene data show CDR1 as SQVTM and CDR2 as ANQGSEA. This CDR3 is 12 amino acids long. Deletions cut 8 bases from V and 5 bases from J, with 12 bases between. The CDR3 nucleotides are TGCAGCCCAAATACAGGGAATGAAAAACTGTTTTTT. It encodes CSPNTGNEKLFF. Combining the CDR3 with reference TRBV29-1 and TRBJ1-4 gives the whole variable domain SAVISQKPSRDICQRGTSLTIQCQVDSQVTMMFWYRQQPGQSLTLIATANQGSEATYESGFVIDKFPISRPNLTFSTLTVSNMSPEDSSIYLCSPNTGNEKLFFGSGTQLSVL.

This clonotype was seen only a few times. The chain employs TRBV5-6 and TRBJ2-2; either TRBD1 or TRBD2 may fit D (7 bases each). Germline V gene lookup returns CDR1 SGHDT and CDR2 YYEEEE. V lost 1 base and J lost 5, with 15 bases in between. The CDR3 spans 16 residues. In nucleotides, the CDR3 is TGTGCCAGCAGCTTGTACGGCAGGGGGGGAACCGGGGAGCTGTTTTTT. It is translated as CASSLYGRGGTGELFF.

The rearrangement uses TRBV29-1 and TRBJ2-3, with 8 bases that match TRBD2. V lost 6 bases and J lost 3; bases outside the gene matches: 5. This CDR3 has 13 residues. Per germline, CDR1 SQVTM and CDR2 ANQGSEA. The CDR3 protein is CSVQRGGTDTQYF. In DNA form, the CDR3 reads TGCAGCGTACAACGGGGGGGAACAGATACGCAGTATTTT.

The V call is TRBV5-5, the J call TRBJ2-1, with D perhaps given as TRBD1 or TRBD2 (5 bases each). This CDR3 has 17 residues. The germline CDR1 and CDR2 sequences are SGHKS and YYEKEE (reference sequence). Trimming cost V 4 bases and J 7 bases, with 24 bases left between them. The DNA for the CDR3 is TGTGCCAGCAGCCCGGGACGGGGCATGGTTCCCGATAATGAGCAGTTCTTC. Protein sequence: CASSPGRGMVPDNEQFF.

The V gene is TRBV10-3, the J gene TRBJ2-7; 11 bases map to TRBD1. Germline-derived CDR1 and CDR2 are ENHRY and SYGVKD. Germline trimming cut 4 bases from V and 4 bases from J; bases unmatched to any gene: 9. This CDR3 has 16 residues. This chain's CDR3 is CAISGKVGQGVYEQYF. CDR3 coding DNA: TGTGCCATCAGTGGAAAGGTGGGACAGGGGGTTTACGAGCAGTACTTC.

This clonotype was seen more than once but under ten times. V usage is TRBV20-1 and J usage is TRBJ2-1; D might be TRBD2 (7 bases). Germline CDR1 DFQATT, CDR2 SNEGSKA (reference sequence). V was trimmed by 5 bases and J by 2 bases, leaving 16 bases between them. The CDR3 covers 15 residues. As DNA, the CDR3 is TGCAGTGCTCCTTCACGGGGGGCGACCTACAATGAGCAGTTCTTC. This gives the protein CSAPSRGATYNEQFF.

A few counts support this clonotype. The V and J genes are TRBV9 and TRBJ2-3, with TRBD2 matching over 9 bases. V shed 1 base, J shed 7 bases, and the junction held 7 bases outside the gene matches. The length of the CDR3 is 15 residues. Germline V gene sequence: CDR1 SGDLS, CDR2 YYNGEE. CDR3 DNA sequence: TGTGCCAGCAGCGTATCCAGCGGGGGGTTAAATACGCAGTATTTT. This translates into CASSVSSGGLNTQYF.